One and the same sample provided the 25 T cell receptor beta chains below, sequenced in a study of T cells in Graves' hyperthyroidism and ophthalmopathy. Amplification of TCR beta CDR3 regions used RNA as the template. The HTBI primer set served for first-round RT-PCR of the TCR CDR3. Each CDR3 protein is one row after TCRdb ran MiXCR on the multiplex PCR reads. The sample has more than 550,000 distinct CDR3 sequences, just under 45% seen once. The sample was peripheral blood or thyroid tissue (not recorded which). These receptors all stem from an adult man with Graves' disease, either hyperthyroidism or ophthalmopathy (not recorded which).

This clonotype was counted many times. This chain links TRBV7-9 with TRBJ2-2, with TRBD2 matching over 10 bases. Germline lookup yields CDR1 SEHNR and CDR2 FQNEAQ (reference sequence). There are 13 residues in the CDR3. Germline trimming cut 8 bases from V and 7 bases from J; bases unmatched to any gene: 4. CDR3 amino acids: CASSGTSVGELFF. For the CDR3, the DNA is TGTGCCAGCTCCGGGACTAGCGTCGGGGAGCTGTTTTTT.

This clonotype was observed at least ten times. The CDR3 protein is CSAEGNTEAFF. The CDR3 DNA reads as TGCAGTGCTGAGGGGAACACTGAAGCTTTCTTT. The rearrangement joins TRBV20-1 to TRBJ1-1; no firm D call. Trimming left V 5 bases short and J 1 base short, with 5 bases between. Germline-derived CDR1 and CDR2 are DFQATT and SNEGSKA (reference sequence). The CDR3 is made up of 11 amino acids.

V gene TRBV5-1 combines with J gene TRBJ2-5, with TRBD2 identical over 9 bases. Germline V gives CDR1 SGHRS, CDR2 YFSETQ. The CDR3 totals 15 residues. After removal of 0 bases from V and 4 bases from J, the junction contained 4 bases not matched to a gene. The CDR3 sequence: CASSLEASGTETQYF. CDR3 sequence (DNA): TGCGCCAGCAGCTTGGAGGCTAGCGGGACAGAGACCCAGTACTTC.

This clonotype has at least ten counts. V gene TRBV25-1 combines with J gene TRBJ1-2; D is possibly TRBD1 (5 bases). Looked up from germline, CDR1 is MGHDK and CDR2 is SYGVNS. Trimming pared 4 bases from V and 4 bases from J, leaving 10 bases between. The CDR3 contains 13 residues. The chain's CDR3 is CASSGGTGYGYTF. Written as DNA, the CDR3 is TGTGCCAGCAGTGGAGGGACGGGCTATGGCTACACCTTC.

The chain has TRBV12-3 or TRBV12-4 and TRBJ2-7, with TRBD2 matching 7 bases. CDR3 length: 14 amino acids. V gave up 2 bases and J gave up 5 bases; unmatched junction bases: 6. DNA for the CDR3: TGTGCCAGCAGTTTATCGGGACGGGGGGACGAGCAGTACTTC. Translating gives CASSLSGRGDEQYF.

V is TRBV29-1 and J is TRBJ2-7; 8 bases are shared with TRBD1. CDR1 SQVTM and CDR2 ANQGSEA come from the germline V gene. The CDR3 has 13 amino acids. V dropped 5 bases and J dropped 7; count of bases not matched to a gene: 10. The CDR3: CSVLLTGAAEQYF. DNA for the CDR3: TGCAGCGTTCTCTTGACAGGGGCAGCGGAGCAGTACTTC.

As for this clonotype: Being one base from a much bigger clone, this may be a read error. The chain recombines TRBV9 with TRBJ1-4; 9 bases line up with TRBD1. The germline V gene encodes CDR1 SGDLS and CDR2 YYNGEE. The CDR3 has 15 residues. Trimming took 2 bases from V and 8 from J; bases not matched to a gene: 7. The CDR3 bases are TGTGCCAGCAGCGTGCCCGGGACAGGGAACGAAAAACTGTTTTTT. This gives the protein CASSVPGTGNEKLFF.

With respect to this clonotype: Without the conserved terminal phenylalanine or tryptophan, this CDR3 likely stems from a read error. The DNA is omitted, as the CDR3 cannot be located on it reliably, and the CDR3 follows TCRdb's listing. This chain links TRBV15 with TRBJ2-7; TRBD1, as called in the table, went unchecked against the DNA. Looked up from germline, CDR1 is LNHNV and CDR2 is YYDKDF (reference sequence). The CDR3 spans 8 residues, counting both ends. CDR3 sequence reads: CATSRNRE.

This clonotype was counted at least ten times. The chain joins TRBV29-1 to TRBJ2-7; D possibly corresponds to TRBD2 (5 bases). The CDR3 consists of 14 residues. In germline, CDR1 is SQVTM, CDR2 ANQGSEA. V was pared by 1 base and J by 6 bases, with 16 bases between. The CDR3 sequence: CSVEVRGSGAEQYF. The CDR3 nucleotides read TGCAGCGTTGAAGTGAGAGGGAGCGGTGCCGAGCAGTACTTC.

Many counts were recorded for this clonotype. The chain recombines TRBV7-8 with TRBJ2-7; 7 nucleotides align to TRBD1. CDR3 size: 14 residues. CDR1 is SGHVS and CDR2 is FQNEAQ in the germline V gene. V trimming: 4 bases; J trimming: 5 bases; junction bases outside the gene matches: 8. The CDR3 region has the DNA TGTGCCAGCAGCTCGACAGGGCTCTGGGACGAGCAGTACTTC. Translating gives CASSSTGLWDEQYF.

J is TRBJ1-1 and V is TRBV19, with D possibly matching TRBD1 (6 bases). Trimming took 8 bases from V and 10 from J, leaving 14 bases between them. Germline CDR1 LNHDA, CDR2 SQIVND (reference sequence). This CDR3 region has 11 residues. CDR3 loop: CASGGGGRAFF. In DNA, the CDR3 is TGTGCCAGTGGGGGGGGCGGGCGAGCTTTCTTT.

V and J are TRBV12-3 or TRBV12-4 and TRBJ1-1; D unresolved. The CDR3 covers 13 residues. V dropped 6 bases and J dropped 3 bases, with 11 bases sitting between them. The CDR3 sequence: CASSRPTDTEAFF. The CDR3 nucleotides read TGTGCCAGCAGCCGACCAACCGACACTGAAGCTTTCTTT.

This clonotype was found many times. J is TRBJ2-7 and V is TRBV2; the match to TRBD2 covers 9 bases. Germline lookup yields CDR1 SNHLY and CDR2 FYNNEI. The CDR3 length is 16 residues. The junction had 15 bases not matched to a gene; V was cut back by 5 bases and J by 7 bases. The CDR3 region is CASSPGLAGLEGEQYF. Written as DNA, the CDR3 is TGTGCCAGCAGTCCCGGCCTAGCGGGATTAGAAGGGGAGCAGTACTTC. The full variable domain, rest sourced from reference TRBV2 and TRBJ2-7, is EPEVTQTPSHQVTQMGQEVILRCVPISNHLYFYWYRQILGQKVEFLVSFYNNEISEKSEIFDDQFSVERPDGSNFTLKIRSTKLEDSAMYFCASSPGLAGLEGEQYFGPGTRLTVT.

The rearrangement joins TRBV7-2 to TRBJ1-5; weak D call: TRBD1 (6 bases). The CDR3 spans 16 residues. V was cut by 5 bases and J by 0 bases, with 14 bases left in between. Germline lookup yields CDR1 SGHTA and CDR2 FQGNSA. The CDR3 nucleotides read TGTGCCAGCAGCCAACAGGGTCCTTATAGCAATCAGCCCCAGCATTTT. Translating gives CASSQQGPYSNQPQHF.

The rearrangement joins TRBV25-1 to TRBJ1-4, with 10 bases identical to TRBD1. The CDR3 sequence is 15 residues long. V lost 6 bases, J lost 8 bases, and 9 bases stayed unmatched. Germline CDR1 is MGHDK and CDR2 is SYGVNS. DNA of the CDR3: TGTGCCAGCAGCCAAGAACGGACAGGGGGGGAAAAACTGTTTTTT. As protein: CASSQERTGGEKLFF.

The genes are TRBV2 and TRBJ1-3; D possibly corresponds to TRBD1 (6 bases). Trimming stripped 2 bases from V and 0 bases from J, with 11 bases between. The germline gives CDR1 SNHLY, CDR2 FYNNEI. The CDR3 totals 16 residues. The CDR3 here is CASSERDMISGNTIYF. Here the CDR3 DNA reads TGTGCCAGCAGTGAAAGGGACATGATCTCTGGAAACACCATATATTTT.

Details on this clonotype: This may be a read error: a much more frequent sequence differs by one nucleotide. This chain joins TRBV7-2 and TRBJ2-5, with D hard to call. Germline V gene sequence: CDR1 SGHTA, CDR2 FQGNSA. V lost 2 bases and J lost 1, with 5 bases in between. The CDR3 length is 13 residues. The CDR3 DNA is TGTGCCAGCAGCTTAATGTTCCAAGAGACCCAGTACTTC. Protein sequence: CASSLMFQETQYF.

This clonotype has more than one count but fewer than ten. The chain links TRBV5-1 to TRBJ1-2; no clear D gene. V lost 3 bases and J lost 5, with 14 bases in between. Germline CDR1 reads SGHRS; CDR2 reads YFSETQ. CDR3 length: 14 residues. DNA of the CDR3: TGCGCCAGCAGCTCCGATCCGGGAGAATATGGCTACACCTTC. Translating it yields CASSSDPGEYGYTF.

V is TRBV10-3 and J is TRBJ1-5; TRBD1 agrees at 8 bases. Germline loops: CDR1 ENHRY, CDR2 SYGVKD. The V gene end was trimmed by 6 bases and the J gene end by 9 bases; junction bases not matched to a gene: 4. The CDR3 spans 12 residues. The CDR3, as DNA: TGTGCCATCAGCAGAGACAGGGGGCCCCAGCATTTT. It yields the protein CAISRDRGPQHF.

This sequence joins TRBV12-3 or TRBV12-4 and TRBJ2-2, with 7 bases identical to TRBD1. The CDR3 has 17 residues. The junction had 11 bases not matched to a gene; V was cut back by 7 bases and J by 0 bases. CDR3: CASTEGAQISNTGELFF. CDR3 bases: TGTGCCAGCACTGAGGGGGCCCAGATTTCGAACACCGGGGAGCTGTTTTTT.

The rearrangement uses TRBV19 and TRBJ1-5; 11 bases are shared with TRBD1. CDR3 length: 16 amino acids. Trimming removed 9 bases from V and 0 bases from J; junction bases left unmatched: 7. Germline lookup yields CDR1 LNHDA and CDR2 SQIVND (reference sequence). The CDR3 sequence is CASRDRGMYSNQPQHF. The CDR3 coding sequence is TGTGCCAGCCGGGACAGGGGGATGTATAGCAATCAGCCCCAGCATTTT.

The table lists this clonotype with many counts. The chain has TRBV10-2 and TRBJ2-5, with D perhaps matching TRBD1 (6 bases). CDR3 length equals 15 residues. V lost 0 bases to trimming and J lost 2 bases, with 10 bases between them. Germline V lookup: CDR1 WSHSY, CDR2 SAAADI. CDR3 bases: TGCGCCAGCAGTGAGTCGTCACAGGGACAAGAGACCCAGTACTTC. This codes for CASSESSQGQETQYF.

The J gene is TRBJ1-1, the V gene TRBV19; D remains ambiguous. The CDR3 consists of 11 residues. Germline V lookup: CDR1 LNHDA, CDR2 SQIVND (reference sequence). The V end lost 3 bases, the J end lost 10 bases, and 9 bases lay between the germline ends. DNA for the CDR3: TGTGCCAGTAGTATGGGGTTCACAGCTTTCTTT. Amino acids: CASSMGFTAFF.

J is TRBJ1-6 and V is TRBV29-1; perhaps TRBD1 as D (5 bases). V was cut by 6 bases and J by 0 bases, with 6 bases left in between. CDR3 size: 13 residues. In germline, CDR1 is SQVTM, CDR2 ANQGSEA. The CDR3 sequence is CSVGTSYNSPLHF. The CDR3 bases are TGCAGCGTCGGGACCTCCTATAATTCACCCCTCCACTTT.

The V call is TRBV29-1, the J call TRBJ1-2; D is unresolved. The germline V and J ends were trimmed by 7 bases and 0 bases, with 0 bases remaining between them. Germline lookup yields CDR1 SQVTM and CDR2 ANQGSEA. The CDR3 spans 9 residues. The CDR3 spells CSANYGYTF. The CDR3 DNA follows: TGCAGCGCTAACTATGGCTACACCTTC.